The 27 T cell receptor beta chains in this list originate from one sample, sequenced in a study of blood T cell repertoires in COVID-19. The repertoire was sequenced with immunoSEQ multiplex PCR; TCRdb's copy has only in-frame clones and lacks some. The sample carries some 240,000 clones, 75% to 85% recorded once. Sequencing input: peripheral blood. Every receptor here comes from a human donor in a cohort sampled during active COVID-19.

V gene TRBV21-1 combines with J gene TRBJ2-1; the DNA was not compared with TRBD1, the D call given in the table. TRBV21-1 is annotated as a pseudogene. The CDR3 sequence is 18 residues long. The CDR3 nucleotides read TGTGCCAGCAGCAAAGCCCTTCCCGGGACAGGGCCATACAATGAGCAGTTCTTC. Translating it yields CASSKALPGTGPYNEQFF.

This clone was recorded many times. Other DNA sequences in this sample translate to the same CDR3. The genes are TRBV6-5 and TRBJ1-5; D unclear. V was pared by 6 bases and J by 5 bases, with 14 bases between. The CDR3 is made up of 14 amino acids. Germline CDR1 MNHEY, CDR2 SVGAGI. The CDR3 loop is CASSHREGHQPQHF. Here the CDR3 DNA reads TGTGCCAGCAGCCACCGAGAGGGCCATCAGCCCCAGCATTTT.

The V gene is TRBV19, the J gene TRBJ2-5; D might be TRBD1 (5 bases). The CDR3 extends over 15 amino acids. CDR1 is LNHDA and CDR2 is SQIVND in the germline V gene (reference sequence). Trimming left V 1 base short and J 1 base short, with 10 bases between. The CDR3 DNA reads TGTGCCAGTAGTATAGTCGCGACAGTCCAAGAGACCCAGTACTTC. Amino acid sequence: CASSIVATVQETQYF.

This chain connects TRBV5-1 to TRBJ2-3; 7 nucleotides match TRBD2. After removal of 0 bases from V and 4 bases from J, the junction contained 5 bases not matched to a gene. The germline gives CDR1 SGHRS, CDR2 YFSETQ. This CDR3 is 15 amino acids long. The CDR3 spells CASSLASGGSDTQYF. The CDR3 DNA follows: TGCGCCAGCAGCTTGGCTAGCGGTGGATCAGATACGCAGTATTTT.

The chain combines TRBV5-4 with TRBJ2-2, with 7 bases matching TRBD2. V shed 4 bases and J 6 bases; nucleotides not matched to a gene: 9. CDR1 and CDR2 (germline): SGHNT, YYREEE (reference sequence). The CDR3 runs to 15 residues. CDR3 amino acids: CASSLKRESAGELFF. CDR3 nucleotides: TGTGCCAGCAGCCTTAAGCGGGAATCGGCCGGGGAGCTGTTTTTT.

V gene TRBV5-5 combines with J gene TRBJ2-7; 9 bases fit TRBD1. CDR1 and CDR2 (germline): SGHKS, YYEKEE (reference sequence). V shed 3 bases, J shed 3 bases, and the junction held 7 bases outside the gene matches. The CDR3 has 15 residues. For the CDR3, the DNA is TGTGCCAGCAGCTGGGGACAGGGAAGAGGCTACGAGCAGTACTTC. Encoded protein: CASSWGQGRGYEQYF. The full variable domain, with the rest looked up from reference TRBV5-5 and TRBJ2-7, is DAGVTQSPTHLIKTRGQQVTLRCSPISGHKSVSWYQQVLGQGPQFIFQYYEKEERGRGNFPDRFSARQFPNYSSELNVNALLLGDSALYLCASSWGQGRGYEQYFGPGTRLTVT.

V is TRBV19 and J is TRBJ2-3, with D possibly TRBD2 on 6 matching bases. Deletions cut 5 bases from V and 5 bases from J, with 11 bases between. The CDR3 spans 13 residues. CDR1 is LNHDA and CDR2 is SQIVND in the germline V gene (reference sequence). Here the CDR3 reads CASSFRREDTQYF. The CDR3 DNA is TGTGCCAGTAGTTTCCGGCGGGAAGATACGCAGTATTTT.

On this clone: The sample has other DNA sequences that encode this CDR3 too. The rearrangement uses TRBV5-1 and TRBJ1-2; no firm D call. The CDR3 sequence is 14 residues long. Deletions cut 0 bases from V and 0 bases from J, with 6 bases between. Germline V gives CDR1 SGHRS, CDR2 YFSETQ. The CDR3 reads CASSLGDSNYGYTF. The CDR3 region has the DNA TGCGCCAGCAGCTTGGGAGACTCTAACTATGGCTACACCTTC.

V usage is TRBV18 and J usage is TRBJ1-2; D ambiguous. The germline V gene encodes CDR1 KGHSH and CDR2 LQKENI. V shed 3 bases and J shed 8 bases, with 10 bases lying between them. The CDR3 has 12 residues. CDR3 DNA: TGTGCCAGCTCACCTGAGGGTCGGGGCTACACCTTC. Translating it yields CASSPEGRGYTF.

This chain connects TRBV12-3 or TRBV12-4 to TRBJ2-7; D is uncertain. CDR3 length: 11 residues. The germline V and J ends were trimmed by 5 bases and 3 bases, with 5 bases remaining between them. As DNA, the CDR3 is TGTGCCAGCAGTCCCAGCTACGAGCAGTACTTC. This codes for CASSPSYEQYF.

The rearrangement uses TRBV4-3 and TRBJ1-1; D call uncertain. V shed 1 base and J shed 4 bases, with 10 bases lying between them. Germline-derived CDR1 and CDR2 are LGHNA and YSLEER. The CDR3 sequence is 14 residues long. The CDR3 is CASSQGEGGTEAFF. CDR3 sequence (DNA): TGCGCCAGCAGCCAAGGGGAGGGCGGCACTGAAGCTTTCTTT.

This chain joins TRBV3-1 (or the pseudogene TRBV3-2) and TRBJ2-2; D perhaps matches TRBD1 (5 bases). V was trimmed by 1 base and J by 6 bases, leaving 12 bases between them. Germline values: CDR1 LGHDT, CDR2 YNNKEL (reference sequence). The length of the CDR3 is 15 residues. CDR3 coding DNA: TGTGCCAGCAGCCAAGGGCCGTCCAGGGCCGGGGAGCTGTTTTTT. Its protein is CASSQGPSRAGELFF.

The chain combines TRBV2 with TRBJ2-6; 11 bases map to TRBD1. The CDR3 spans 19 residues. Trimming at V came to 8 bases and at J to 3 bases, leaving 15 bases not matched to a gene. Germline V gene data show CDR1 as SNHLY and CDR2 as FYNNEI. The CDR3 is CASRDRGVIIKIGANVLTF. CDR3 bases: TGTGCCAGCCGGGACAGGGGGGTGATAATAAAGATTGGGGCCAACGTCCTGACTTTC.

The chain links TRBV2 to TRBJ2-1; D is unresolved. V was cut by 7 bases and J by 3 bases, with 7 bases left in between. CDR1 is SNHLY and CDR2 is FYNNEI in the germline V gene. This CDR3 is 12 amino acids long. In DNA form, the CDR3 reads TGTGCCAGCACCTGGCACTACAATGAGCAGTTCTTC. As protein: CASTWHYNEQFF.

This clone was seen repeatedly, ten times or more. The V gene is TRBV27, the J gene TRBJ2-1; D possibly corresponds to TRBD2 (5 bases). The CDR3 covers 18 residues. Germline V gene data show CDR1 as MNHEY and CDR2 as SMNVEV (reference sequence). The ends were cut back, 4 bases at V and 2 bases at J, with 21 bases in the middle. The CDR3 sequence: CASSYSFRGKVAYNEQFF. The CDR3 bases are TGTGCCAGCAGTTACTCCTTCCGAGGGAAGGTGGCCTACAATGAGCAGTTCTTC.

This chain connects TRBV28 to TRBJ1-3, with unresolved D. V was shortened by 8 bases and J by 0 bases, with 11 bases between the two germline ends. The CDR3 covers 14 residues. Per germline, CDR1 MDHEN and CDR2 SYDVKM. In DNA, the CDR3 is TGTGCCAGCGCCGGGTTCTACTCTGGAAACACCATATATTTT. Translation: CASAGFYSGNTIYF.

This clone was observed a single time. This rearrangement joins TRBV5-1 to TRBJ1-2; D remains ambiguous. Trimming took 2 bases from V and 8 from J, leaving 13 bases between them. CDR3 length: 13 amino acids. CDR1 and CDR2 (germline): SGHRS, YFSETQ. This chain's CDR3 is CASSFGSSVGYTF. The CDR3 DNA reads TGCGCCAGCAGCTTCGGCTCTAGTGTCGGCTACACCTTC.

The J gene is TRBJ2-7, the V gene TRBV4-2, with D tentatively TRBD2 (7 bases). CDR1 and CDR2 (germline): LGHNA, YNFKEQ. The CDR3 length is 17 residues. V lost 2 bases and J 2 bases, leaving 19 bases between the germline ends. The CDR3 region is CASSQSRGGESPYEQYF. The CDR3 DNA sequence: TGTGCCAGCAGCCAATCTAGGGGGGGGGAGTCCCCCTACGAGCAGTACTTC.

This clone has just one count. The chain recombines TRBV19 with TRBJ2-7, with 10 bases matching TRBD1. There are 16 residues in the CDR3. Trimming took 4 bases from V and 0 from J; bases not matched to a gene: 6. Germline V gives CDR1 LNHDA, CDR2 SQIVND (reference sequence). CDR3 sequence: CASSKRDRGPSYEQYF. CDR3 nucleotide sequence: TGTGCCAGTAGTAAGCGGGACAGGGGACCCTCCTACGAGCAGTACTTC.

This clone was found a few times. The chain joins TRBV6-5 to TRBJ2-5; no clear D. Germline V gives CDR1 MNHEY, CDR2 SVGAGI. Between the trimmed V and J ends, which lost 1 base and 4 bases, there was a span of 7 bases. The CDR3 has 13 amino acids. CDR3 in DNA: TGTGCCAGCAGTTACTTTGCGCGAGAGACCCAGTACTTC. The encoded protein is CASSYFARETQYF.

CDR3 nucleotide sequence: TGTGCCAGCAGCGTACAAGGGGGGGCAACTAATGAAAAACTGTTTTTT. Its translation is CASSVQGGATNEKLFF. The rearrangement joins TRBV9 to TRBJ1-4, with TRBD1 as a possible D gene (6 bases). The germline gives CDR1 SGDLS, CDR2 YYNGEE. CDR3 length: 16 amino acids. V was pared by 1 base and J by 0 bases, with 10 bases between.

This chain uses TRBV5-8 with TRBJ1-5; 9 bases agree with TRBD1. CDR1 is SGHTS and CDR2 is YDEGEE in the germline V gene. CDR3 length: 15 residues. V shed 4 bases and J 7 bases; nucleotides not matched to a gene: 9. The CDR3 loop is CASSRTGGSRQPQHF. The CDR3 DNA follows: TGTGCCAGCAGCCGTACAGGGGGCTCCCGGCAGCCCCAGCATTTT.

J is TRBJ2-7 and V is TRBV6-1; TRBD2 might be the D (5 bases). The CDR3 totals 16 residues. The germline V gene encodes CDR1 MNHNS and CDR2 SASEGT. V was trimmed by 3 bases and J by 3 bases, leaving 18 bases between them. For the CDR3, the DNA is TGTGCCAGCAGTGACTTCGGGAAGATTGCGTACTACGAGCAGTACTTC. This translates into CASSDFGKIAYYEQYF.

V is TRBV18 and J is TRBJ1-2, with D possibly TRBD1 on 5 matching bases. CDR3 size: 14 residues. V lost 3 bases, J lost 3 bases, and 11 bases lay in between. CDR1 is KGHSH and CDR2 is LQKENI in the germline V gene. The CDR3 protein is CASSPAGRDYGYTF. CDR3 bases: TGTGCCAGCTCACCGGCAGGGCGCGACTATGGCTACACCTTC.

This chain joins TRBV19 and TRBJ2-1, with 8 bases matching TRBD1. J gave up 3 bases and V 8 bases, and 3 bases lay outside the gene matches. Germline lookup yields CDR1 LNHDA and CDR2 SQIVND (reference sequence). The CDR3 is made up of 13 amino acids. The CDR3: CASRDRNYNEQFF. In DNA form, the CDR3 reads TGTGCCAGTCGGGACAGGAACTACAATGAGCAGTTCTTC.

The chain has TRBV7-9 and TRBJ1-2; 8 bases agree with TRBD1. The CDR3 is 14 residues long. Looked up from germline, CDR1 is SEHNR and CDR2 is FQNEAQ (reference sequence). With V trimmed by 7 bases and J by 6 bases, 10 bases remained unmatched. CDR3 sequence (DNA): TGTGCCAGCACCCAATCGGACAGGGAAGATGGCTACACCTTC. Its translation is CASTQSDREDGYTF.

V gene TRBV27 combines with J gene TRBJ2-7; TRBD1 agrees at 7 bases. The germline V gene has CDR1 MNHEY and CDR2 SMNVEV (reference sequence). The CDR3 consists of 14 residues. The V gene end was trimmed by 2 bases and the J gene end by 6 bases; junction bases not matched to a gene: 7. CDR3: CASSLKTGLIEQYF. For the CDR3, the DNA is TGTGCCAGCAGTTTAAAGACAGGGCTTATCGAGCAGTACTTC.